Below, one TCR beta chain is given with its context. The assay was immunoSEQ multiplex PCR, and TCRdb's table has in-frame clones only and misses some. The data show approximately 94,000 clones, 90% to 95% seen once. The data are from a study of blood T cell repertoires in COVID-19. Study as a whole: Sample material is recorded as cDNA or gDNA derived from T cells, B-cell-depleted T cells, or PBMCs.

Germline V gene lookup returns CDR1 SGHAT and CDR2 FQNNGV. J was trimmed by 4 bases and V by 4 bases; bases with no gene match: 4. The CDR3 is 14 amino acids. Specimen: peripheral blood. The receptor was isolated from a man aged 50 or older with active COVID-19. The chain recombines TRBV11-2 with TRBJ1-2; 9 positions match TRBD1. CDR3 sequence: CASSYGQGLYGYTF. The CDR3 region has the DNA TGTGCCAGCAGCTACGGACAGGGGCTCTATGGCTACACCTTC.